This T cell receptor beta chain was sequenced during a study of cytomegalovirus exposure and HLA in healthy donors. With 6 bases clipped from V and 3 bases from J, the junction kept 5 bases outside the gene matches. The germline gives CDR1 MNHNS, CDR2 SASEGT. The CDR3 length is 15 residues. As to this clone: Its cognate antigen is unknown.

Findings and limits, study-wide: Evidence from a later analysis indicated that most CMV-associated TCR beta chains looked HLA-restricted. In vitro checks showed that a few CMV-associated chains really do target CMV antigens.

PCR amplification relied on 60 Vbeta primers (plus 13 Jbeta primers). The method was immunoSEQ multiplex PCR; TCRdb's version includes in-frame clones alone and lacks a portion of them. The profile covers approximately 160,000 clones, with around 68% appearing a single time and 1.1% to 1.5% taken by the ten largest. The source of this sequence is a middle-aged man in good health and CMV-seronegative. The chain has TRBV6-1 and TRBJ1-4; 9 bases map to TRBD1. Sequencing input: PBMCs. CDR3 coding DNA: TGTGCCAGCAGCGGACAGGGGTTGGCTAATGAAAAACTGTTTTTT. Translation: CASSGQGLANEKLFF.